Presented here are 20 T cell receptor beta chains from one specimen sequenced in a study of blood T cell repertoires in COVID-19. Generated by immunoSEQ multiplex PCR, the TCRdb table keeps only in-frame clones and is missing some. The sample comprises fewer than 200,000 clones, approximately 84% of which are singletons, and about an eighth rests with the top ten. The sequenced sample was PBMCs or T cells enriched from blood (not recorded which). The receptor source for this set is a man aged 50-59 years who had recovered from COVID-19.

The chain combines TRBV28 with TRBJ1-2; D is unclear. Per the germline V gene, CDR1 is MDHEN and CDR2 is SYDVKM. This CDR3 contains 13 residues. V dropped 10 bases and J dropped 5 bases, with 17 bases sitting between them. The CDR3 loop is CATKSRSLYGYTF. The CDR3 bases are TGTGCCACTAAAAGTAGGAGCCTTTATGGCTACACCTTC.

The CDR3 region is CASSPEMQRDEQYF. CDR3 DNA sequence: TGTGCCAGCAGCCCCGAAATGCAAAGAGACGAGCAGTACTTC. This chain joins TRBV5-5 and TRBJ2-7; no clear D. Germline CDR1 reads SGHKS; CDR2 reads YYEKEE (reference sequence). V lost 4 bases and J lost 5, with 16 bases in between. This CDR3 has 14 amino acids.

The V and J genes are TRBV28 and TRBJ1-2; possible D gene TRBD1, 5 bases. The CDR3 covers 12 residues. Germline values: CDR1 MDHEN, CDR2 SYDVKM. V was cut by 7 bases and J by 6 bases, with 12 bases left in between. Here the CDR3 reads CASTQGGDGYTF. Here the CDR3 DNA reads TGTGCCAGCACGCAAGGAGGGGATGGCTACACCTTC.

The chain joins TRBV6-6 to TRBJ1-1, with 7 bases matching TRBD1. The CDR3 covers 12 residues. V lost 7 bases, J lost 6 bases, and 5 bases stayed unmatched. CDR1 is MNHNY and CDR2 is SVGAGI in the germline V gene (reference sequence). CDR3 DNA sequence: TGTGCCAGCACCTACAGGGGACCTGAAGCTTTCTTT. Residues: CASTYRGPEAFF.

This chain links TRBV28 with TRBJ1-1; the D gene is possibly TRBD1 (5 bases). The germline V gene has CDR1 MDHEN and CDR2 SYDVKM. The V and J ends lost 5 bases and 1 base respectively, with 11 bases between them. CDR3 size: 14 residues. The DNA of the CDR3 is TGTGCCAGCAGTCCCGTGGGGGGGAACACTGAAGCTTTCTTT. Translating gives CASSPVGGNTEAFF.

CDR3 region: CASSPGWSRGTGELFF. In DNA, the CDR3 is TGTGCCAGCAGCCCGGGGTGGAGCCGGGGCACCGGGGAGCTGTTTTTT. The chain has TRBV7-2 and TRBJ2-2; D perhaps matches TRBD2 (5 bases). The germline gives CDR1 SGHTA, CDR2 FQGNSA. The CDR3 runs to 16 residues. V was cut by 5 bases and J by 4 bases, with 17 bases left in between.

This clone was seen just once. DNA for the CDR3: TGTGCCAGCAGCTGGCAAACAGGAGTCACTGAAGCTTTCTTT. Protein product: CASSWQTGVTEAFF. The genes are TRBV7-9 and TRBJ1-1, with a tentative D call TRBD1 (5 bases). V shed 4 bases and J shed 4 bases, with 13 bases lying between them. CDR1 is SEHNR, CDR2 FQNEAQ, per germline (reference sequence). The CDR3 is made up of 14 amino acids.

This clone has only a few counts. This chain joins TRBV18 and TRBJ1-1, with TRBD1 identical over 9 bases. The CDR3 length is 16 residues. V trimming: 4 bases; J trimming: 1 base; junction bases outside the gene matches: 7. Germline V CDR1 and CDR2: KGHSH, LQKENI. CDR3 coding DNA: TGTGCCAGCTCACTCCCGGGACAGGGAAAGAACACTGAAGCTTTCTTT. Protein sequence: CASSLPGQGKNTEAFF.

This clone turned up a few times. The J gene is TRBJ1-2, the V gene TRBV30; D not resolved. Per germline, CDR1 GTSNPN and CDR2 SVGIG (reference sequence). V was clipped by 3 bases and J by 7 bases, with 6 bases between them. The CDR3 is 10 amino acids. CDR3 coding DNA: TGTGCCTGGAGACGGGGTGGCTACACCTTC. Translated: CAWRRGGYTF. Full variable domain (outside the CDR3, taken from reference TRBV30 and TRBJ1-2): SQTIHQWPATLVQPVGSPLSLECTVEGTSNPNLYWYRQAAGRGLQLLFYSVGIGQISSEVPQNLSASRPQDRQFILSSKKLLLSDSGFYLCAWRRGGYTFGSGTRLTVV.

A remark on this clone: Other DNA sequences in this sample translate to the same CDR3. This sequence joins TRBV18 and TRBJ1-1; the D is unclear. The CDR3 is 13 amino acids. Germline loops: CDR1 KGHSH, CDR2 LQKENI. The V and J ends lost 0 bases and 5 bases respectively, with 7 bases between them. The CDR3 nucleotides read TGTGCCAGCTCACCACCAGGAGGGACTGAAGCTTTCTTT. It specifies CASSPPGGTEAFF.

CDR3 bases: TGTGCCACCAGCAGAGCCGGGGGACGGGAGCCCCAGCATTTT. Residues: CATSRAGGREPQHF. The genes are TRBV15 and TRBJ1-5; maybe TRBD1 (5 bases). Trimming removed 1 base from V and 8 bases from J, with 12 bases in between. The CDR3 has 14 amino acids. CDR1 LNHNV and CDR2 YYDKDF come from the germline V gene (reference sequence).

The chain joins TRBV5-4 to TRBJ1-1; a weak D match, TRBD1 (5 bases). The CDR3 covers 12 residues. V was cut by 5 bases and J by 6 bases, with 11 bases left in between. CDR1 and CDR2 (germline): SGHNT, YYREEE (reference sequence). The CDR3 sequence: CASRWGEAEAFF. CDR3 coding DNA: TGTGCCAGCAGATGGGGGGAGGCTGAAGCTTTCTTT.

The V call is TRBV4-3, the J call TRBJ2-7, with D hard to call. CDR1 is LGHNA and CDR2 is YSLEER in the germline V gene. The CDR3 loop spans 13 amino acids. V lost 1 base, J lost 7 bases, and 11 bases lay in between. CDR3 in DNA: TGCGCCAGCAGCCAAGGTCGGTCGGAGGAGCAGTACTTC. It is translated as CASSQGRSEEQYF.

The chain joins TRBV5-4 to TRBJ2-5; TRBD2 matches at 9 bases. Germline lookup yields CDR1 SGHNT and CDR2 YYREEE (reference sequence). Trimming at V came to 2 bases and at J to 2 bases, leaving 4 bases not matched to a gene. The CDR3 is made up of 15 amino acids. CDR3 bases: TGTGCCAGCAGCTTCAAGCGGGGGGCGCAAGAGACCCAGTACTTC. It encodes CASSFKRGAQETQYF.

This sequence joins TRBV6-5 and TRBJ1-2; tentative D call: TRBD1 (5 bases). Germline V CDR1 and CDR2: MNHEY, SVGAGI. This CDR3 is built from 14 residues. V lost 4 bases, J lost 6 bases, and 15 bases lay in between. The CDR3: CASSSTTEYDGYTF. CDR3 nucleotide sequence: TGTGCCAGCAGTTCCACGACAGAGTACGATGGCTACACCTTC.

The CDR3, as DNA: TGCGCCAGCAGCCGTTACCCTAGCGGGGGGGAAAACATTCAGTACTTC. This translates into CASSRYPSGGENIQYF. The chain uses TRBV4-1 and TRBJ2-4, with TRBD2 matching 12 bases. The CDR3 has 16 residues. The germline V gene has CDR1 MGHRA and CDR2 YSYEKL. V shed 4 bases and J 5 bases; nucleotides not matched to a gene: 6.

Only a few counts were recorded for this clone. The CDR3 loop reads CASSPRGQRGSTDTQYF. CDR3 coding DNA: TGTGCCAGCTCACCAAGAGGCCAGCGGGGAAGCACAGATACGCAGTATTTT. The chain uses TRBV18 and TRBJ2-3; 7 positions agree with TRBD2. Germline V CDR1 and CDR2: KGHSH, LQKENI. V lost 2 bases and J lost 0; bases outside the gene matches: 8. The CDR3 loop spans 17 amino acids.

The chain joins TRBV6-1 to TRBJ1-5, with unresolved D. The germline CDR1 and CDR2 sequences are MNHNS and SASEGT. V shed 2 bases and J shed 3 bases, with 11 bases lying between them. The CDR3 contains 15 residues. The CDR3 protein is CASSETSLPNQPQHF. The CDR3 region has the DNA TGTGCCAGCAGTGAAACCTCACTCCCCAATCAGCCCCAGCATTTT.

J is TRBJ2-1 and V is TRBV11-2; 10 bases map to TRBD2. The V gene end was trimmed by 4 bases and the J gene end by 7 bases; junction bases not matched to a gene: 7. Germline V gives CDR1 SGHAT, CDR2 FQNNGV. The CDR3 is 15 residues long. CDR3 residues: CASSSSGGLRNEQFF. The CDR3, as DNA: TGTGCCAGCAGCTCTAGCGGGGGTCTCCGGAATGAGCAGTTCTTC.

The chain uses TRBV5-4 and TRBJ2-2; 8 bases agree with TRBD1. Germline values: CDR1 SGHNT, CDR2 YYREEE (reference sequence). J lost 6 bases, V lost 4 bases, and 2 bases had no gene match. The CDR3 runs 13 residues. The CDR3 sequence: CASSQDRAGELFF. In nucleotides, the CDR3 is TGTGCCAGCAGCCAGGACAGGGCCGGGGAGCTGTTTTTT.